The sequence of this T cell receptor beta chain was determined in a study of esophageal squamous cell carcinoma under preoperative chemotherapy. MiXCR, run by TCRdb on the PCR reads, gives a single entry per CDR3 protein. The data contain some 18,000 distinct CDR3 sequences, roughly 46% of them singletons. Per the germline V gene, CDR1 is LGHNA and CDR2 is YNFKEQ. The CDR3 spans 17 residues. The V and J ends lost 0 bases and 11 bases, in that order; junction bases with no gene match: 17. Study conclusions and caveats: Peripheral T cells showed a significant TCR diversity increase after chemotherapy, unlike tumor-infiltrating lymphocytes. After treatment, tumor-infiltrating lymphocytes seemed to come partly from incoming peripheral T cells, not only local changes. After paclitaxel-nedaplatin, abundant clones were more likely to contract than amplify.

The time point here: after preoperative PTX-NDP chemotherapy. Preoperative chemotherapy with paclitaxel-nedaplatin was given to patients before surgery. In the case of this clonotype: Its cognate antigen is unknown.

Collection of the sample occurred from a patient given preoperative chemotherapy. The J gene is TRBJ2-5, the V gene TRBV4-2, with TRBD2 identical over 8 bases. This TCR derives from a human donor with esophageal squamous cell carcinoma. The donor label of this sample is uncertain. DNA of the CDR3: TGTGCCAGCAGCCAAGATCTATCGGGAGGGCCAGACAATGAGCAGTACTTC. Translation gives CASSQDLSGGPDNEQYF.